This T cell receptor (beta chain) came from a study of cytomegalovirus exposure and HLA in healthy donors. Turning to the study itself: Ancestry clustering placed around 80% of over 300 genotyped donors in the Caucasian-associated cluster. Whole-study findings and limits: As a later analysis showed, a missense DCLRE1C variant was linked to trimming of TCR beta V- and J-genes.

The donors were healthy bone marrow donors. Germline-derived CDR1 and CDR2 are LNHDA and SQIVND (reference sequence). The CDR3 has 14 residues. Between the trimmed V and J ends, which lost 6 bases and 3 bases, there was a span of 14 bases. In regard to this clone: Antigen: not known.

PCR was performed using 60 Vbeta and 13 Jbeta primers. Produced via immunoSEQ multiplex PCR; TCRdb's table is partial and in-frame only. Here the sample spans roughly 190,000 clones, roughly 12% being singletons. This receptor was taken from a man aged 45-60 years in good health and CMV-seropositive. V is TRBV19 and J is TRBJ1-1, with D possibly being TRBD1 (5 bases). The specimen was PBMCs. Here the CDR3 reads CASRGGKGDTEAFF. CDR3 bases: TGTGCCAGTAGGGGGGGTAAAGGGGACACTGAAGCTTTCTTT.